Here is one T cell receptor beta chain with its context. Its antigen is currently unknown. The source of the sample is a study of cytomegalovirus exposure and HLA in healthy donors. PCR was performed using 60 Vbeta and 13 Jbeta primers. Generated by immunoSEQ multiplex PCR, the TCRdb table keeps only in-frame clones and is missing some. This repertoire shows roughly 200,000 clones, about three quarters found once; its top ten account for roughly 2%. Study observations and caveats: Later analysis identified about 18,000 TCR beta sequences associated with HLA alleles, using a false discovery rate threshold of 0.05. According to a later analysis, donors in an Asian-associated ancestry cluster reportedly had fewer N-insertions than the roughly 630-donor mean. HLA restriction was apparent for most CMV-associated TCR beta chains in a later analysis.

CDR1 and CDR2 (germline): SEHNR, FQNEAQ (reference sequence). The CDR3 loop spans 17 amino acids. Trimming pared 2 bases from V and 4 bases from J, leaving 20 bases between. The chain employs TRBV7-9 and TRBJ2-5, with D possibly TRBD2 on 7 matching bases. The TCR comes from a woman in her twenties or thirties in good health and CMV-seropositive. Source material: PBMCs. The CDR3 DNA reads TGTGCCAGCAGCTTACGGGGGGCGGGCCGGGGCCGAGAGACCCAGTACTTC. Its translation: CASSLRGAGRGRETQYF.